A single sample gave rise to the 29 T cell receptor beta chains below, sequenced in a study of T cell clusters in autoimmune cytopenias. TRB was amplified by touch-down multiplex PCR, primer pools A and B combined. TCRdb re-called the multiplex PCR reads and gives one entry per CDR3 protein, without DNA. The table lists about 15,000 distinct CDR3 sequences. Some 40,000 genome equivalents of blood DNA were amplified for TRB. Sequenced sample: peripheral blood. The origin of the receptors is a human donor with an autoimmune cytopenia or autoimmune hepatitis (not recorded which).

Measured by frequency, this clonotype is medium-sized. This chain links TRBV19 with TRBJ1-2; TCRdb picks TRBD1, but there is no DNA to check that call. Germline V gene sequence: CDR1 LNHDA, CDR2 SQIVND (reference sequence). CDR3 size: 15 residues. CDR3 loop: CASSRPGGRDYGYTF.

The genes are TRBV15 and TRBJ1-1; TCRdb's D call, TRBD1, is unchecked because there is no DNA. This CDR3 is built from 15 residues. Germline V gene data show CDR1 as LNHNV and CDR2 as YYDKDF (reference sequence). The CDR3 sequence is CATSREAGGRAEAFF.

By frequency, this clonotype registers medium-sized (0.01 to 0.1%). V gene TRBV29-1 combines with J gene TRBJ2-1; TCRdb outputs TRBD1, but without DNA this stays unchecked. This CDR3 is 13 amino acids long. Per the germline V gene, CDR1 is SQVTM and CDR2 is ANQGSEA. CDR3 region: CSVTGGTYNEQFF.

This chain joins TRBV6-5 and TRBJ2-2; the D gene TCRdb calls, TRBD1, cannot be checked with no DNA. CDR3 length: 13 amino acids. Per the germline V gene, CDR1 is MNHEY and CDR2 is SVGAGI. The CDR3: CASSRDNTGELFF.

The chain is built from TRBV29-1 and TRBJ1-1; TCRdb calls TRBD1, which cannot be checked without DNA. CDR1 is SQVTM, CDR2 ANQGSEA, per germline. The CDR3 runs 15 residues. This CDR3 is CSVHFHTGFFTEAFF.

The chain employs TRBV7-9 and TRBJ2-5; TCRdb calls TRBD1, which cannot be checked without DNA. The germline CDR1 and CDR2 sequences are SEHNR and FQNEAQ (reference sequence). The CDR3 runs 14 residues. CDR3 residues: CASSLGTVQETQYF.

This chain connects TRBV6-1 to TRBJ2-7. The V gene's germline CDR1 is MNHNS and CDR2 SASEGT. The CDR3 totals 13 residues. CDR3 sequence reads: CASSEVGSGEQYF.

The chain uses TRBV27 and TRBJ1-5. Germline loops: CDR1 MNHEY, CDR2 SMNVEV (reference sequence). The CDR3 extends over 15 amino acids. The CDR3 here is CASKASLDSNQPQHF.

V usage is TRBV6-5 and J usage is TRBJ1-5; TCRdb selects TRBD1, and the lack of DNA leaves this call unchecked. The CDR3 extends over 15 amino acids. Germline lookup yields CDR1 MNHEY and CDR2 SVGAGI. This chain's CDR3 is CASSSGVGDNQPQHF.

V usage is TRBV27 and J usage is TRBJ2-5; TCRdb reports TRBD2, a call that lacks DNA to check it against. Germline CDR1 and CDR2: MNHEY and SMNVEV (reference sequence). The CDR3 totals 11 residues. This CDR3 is CASREAETQYF.

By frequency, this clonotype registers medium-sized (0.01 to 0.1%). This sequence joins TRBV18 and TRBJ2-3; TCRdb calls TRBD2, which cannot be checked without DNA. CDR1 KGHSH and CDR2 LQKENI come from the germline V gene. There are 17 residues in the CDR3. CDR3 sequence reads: CASSPPTGGRRTDTQYF. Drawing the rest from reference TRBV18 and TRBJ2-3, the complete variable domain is NAGVMQNPRHLVRRRGQEARLRCSPMKGHSHVYWYRQLPEEGLKFMVYLQKENIIDESGMPKERFSAEFPKEGPSILRIQQVVRGDSAAYFCASSPPTGGRRTDTQYFGPGTRLTVL.

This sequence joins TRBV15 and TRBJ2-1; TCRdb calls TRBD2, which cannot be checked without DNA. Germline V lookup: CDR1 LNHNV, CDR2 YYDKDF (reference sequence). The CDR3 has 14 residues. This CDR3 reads CATSIPSFGNEQFF. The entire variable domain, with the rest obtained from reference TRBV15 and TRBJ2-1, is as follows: DAMVIQNPRYQVTQFGKPVTLSCSQTLNHNVMYWYQQKSSQAPKLLFHYYDKDFNNEADTPDNFQSRRPNTSFCFLDIRSPGLGDTAMYLCATSIPSFGNEQFFGPGTRLTVL.

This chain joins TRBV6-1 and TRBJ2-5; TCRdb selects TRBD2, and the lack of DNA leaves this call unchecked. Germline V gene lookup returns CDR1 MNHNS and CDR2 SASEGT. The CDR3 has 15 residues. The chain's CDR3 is CASSEVGGRGGTQYF.

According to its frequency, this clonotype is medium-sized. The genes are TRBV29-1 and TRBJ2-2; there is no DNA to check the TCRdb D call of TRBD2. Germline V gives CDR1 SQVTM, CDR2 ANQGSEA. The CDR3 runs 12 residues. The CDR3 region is CSVGRRAGELFF.

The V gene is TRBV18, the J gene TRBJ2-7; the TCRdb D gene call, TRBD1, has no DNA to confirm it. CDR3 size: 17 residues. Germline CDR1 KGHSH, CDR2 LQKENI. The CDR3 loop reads CASSPRDRNSNSYEQYF.

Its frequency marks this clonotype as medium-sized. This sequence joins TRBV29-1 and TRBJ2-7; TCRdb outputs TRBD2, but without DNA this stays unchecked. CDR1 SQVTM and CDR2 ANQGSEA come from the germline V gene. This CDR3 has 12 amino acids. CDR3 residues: CSVFGPHYEQYF.

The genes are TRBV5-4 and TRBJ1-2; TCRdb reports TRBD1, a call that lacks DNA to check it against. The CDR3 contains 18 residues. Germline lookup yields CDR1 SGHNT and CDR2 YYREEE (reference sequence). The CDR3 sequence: CASSLAGGIGGGKGGYTF.

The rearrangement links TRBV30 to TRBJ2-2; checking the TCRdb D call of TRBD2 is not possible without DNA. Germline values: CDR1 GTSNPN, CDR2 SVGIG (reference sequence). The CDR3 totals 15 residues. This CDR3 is CAWRFGGGNTGELFF.

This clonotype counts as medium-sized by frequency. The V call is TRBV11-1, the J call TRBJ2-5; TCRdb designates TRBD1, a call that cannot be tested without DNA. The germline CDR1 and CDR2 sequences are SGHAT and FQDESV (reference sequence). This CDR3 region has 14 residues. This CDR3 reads CASSLGANRETQYF.

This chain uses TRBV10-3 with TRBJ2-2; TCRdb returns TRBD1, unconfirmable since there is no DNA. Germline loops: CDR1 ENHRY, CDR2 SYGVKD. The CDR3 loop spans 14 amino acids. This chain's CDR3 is CAIRTGTNTGELFF.

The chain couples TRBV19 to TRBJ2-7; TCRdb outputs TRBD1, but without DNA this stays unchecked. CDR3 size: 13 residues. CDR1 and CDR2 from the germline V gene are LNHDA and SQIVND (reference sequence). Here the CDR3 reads CASSPDRDNEQYF.

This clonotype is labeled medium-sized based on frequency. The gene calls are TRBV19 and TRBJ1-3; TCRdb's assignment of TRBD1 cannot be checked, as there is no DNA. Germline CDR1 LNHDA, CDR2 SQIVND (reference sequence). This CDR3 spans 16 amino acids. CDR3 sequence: CASSIAGTIAGNTIYF.

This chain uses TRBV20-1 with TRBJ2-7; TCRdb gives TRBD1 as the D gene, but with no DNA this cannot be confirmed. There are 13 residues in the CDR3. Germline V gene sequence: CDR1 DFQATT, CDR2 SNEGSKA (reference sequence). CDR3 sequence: CSATRDSSYEQYF.

The CDR3 sequence is CASSLSPQAPSTDTQYF. V gene TRBV11-1 combines with J gene TRBJ2-3; TCRdb's D gene call, TRBD1, goes unchecked for lack of DNA. Looked up from germline, CDR1 is SGHAT and CDR2 is FQDESV (reference sequence). The CDR3 is made up of 17 amino acids.

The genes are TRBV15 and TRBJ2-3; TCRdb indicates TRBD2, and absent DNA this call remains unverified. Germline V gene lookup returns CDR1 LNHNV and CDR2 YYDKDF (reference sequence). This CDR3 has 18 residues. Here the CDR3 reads CATSSGTSGRGGTDTQYF.

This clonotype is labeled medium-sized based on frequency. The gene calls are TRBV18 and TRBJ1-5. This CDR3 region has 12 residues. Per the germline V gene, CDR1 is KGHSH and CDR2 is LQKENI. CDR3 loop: CASSPGNQPQHF.

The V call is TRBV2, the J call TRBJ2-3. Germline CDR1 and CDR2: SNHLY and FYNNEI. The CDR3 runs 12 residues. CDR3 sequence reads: CANRPSTDTQYF.

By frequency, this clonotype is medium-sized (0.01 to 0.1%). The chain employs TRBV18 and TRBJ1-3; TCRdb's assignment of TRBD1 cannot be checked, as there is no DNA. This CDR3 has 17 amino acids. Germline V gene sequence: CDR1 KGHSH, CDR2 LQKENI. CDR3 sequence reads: CASSPKTGGKTGNTIYF.

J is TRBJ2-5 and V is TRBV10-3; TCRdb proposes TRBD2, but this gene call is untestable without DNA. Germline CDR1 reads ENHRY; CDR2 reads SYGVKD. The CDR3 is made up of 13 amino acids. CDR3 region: CAIMSGSEETQYF.